A selection of T cell receptor beta chains follows, all from one sample in a study of T cells and Merkel cell carcinoma outcomes. Profiled with immunoSEQ multiplex PCR; TCRdb holds only in-frame clones, not every one. The sample records about 2,000 clones, around 92% being singletons. The material sequenced was tumor tissue from Merkel cell carcinoma. The receptors were sampled from a human donor with Merkel cell carcinoma. The CDR3 runs from the conserved cysteine through the conserved F or W. Fields, in order: J gene, D gene, clone size, CDR3 length, V gene, CDR3 protein, CDR3 DNA. The D gene is left open where the match is weak. Expanded clones get a size class; other rows say once, few or many, or leave the size out.

J: TRBJ1-4
D: NA
size: NA
length: 13
V: TRBV5-6
CDR3: CASSLVFNEKLFF
DNA: TGTGCCAGCAGCTTGGTTTTTAATGAAAAACTGTTTTTT

J: TRBJ2-1
D: NA
size: NA
length: 16
V: TRBV5-1
CDR3: CASSYSGAVSYNEQFF
DNA: TGCGCCAGCAGCTACTCGGGGGCGGTCTCCTACAATGAGCAGTTCTTC

J: TRBJ1-2
D: NA
size: once
length: 13
V: TRBV18
CDR3: CASSPSVAYGYTF
DNA: TGTGCCAGCTCACCATCCGTAGCCTATGGCTACACCTTC

J: TRBJ2-7
D: NA
size: NA
length: 11
V: TRBV7-2
CDR3: CASSPSYEQYF
DNA: TGTGCCAGCAGCCCCTCCTACGAGCAGTACTTC

J: TRBJ2-7
D: TRBD1
size: NA
length: 15
V: TRBV5-1
CDR3: CASSLMGQGSYEQYF
DNA: TGCGCCAGCAGCTTAATGGGACAGGGGTCCTACGAGCAGTACTTC

J: TRBJ1-3
D: NA
size: NA
length: 16
V: TRBV18
CDR3: CASSPVPGSSGNTIYF
DNA: TGTGCCAGCTCCCCCGTCCCAGGCAGCTCTGGAAACACCATATATTTT

J: TRBJ2-7
D: NA
size: NA
length: 15
V: TRBV27
CDR3: CASSSPGLPLYEQYF
DNA: TGTGCCAGCAGCTCACCGGGACTCCCCCTATACGAGCAGTACTTC

J: TRBJ1-2
D: NA
size: NA
length: 15
V: TRBV5-1
CDR3: CASSLAGGSNYGYTF
DNA: TGCGCCAGCAGCTTGGCTGGGGGATCTAACTATGGCTACACCTTC

J: TRBJ2-1
D: TRBD2
size: once
length: 16
V: TRBV11-2
CDR3: CASSLSGTMGDNEQFF
DNA: TGTGCCAGCAGCTTGAGCGGGACCATGGGCGACAATGAGCAGTTCTTC

J: TRBJ2-6
D: NA
size: NA
length: 16
V: TRBV9
CDR3: CASSVGQSSGANVLTF
DNA: TGTGCCAGCAGCGTAGGACAGAGCTCTGGGGCCAACGTCCTGACTTTC

J: TRBJ1-2
D: NA
size: NA
length: 12
V: TRBV29-1
CDR3: CSVDTINYGYTF
DNA: TGCAGCGTTGACACAATTAACTATGGCTACACCTTC

J: TRBJ2-3
D: NA
size: NA
length: 13
V: TRBV7-2
CDR3: CASSLVRPDTQYF
DNA: TGTGCCAGCAGCTTAGTTCGGCCAGATACGCAGTATTTT

J: TRBJ2-2
D: NA
size: NA
length: 14
V: TRBV5-5
CDR3: CASSLVWGVGELFF
DNA: TGTGCCAGCAGCTTGGTCTGGGGAGTCGGGGAGCTGTTTTTT

J: TRBJ2-1
D: TRBD2
size: NA
length: 16
V: TRBV6-6
CDR3: CASSSTTSGTYNEQFF
DNA: TGTGCCAGCAGTTCGACGACTAGCGGAACCTACAATGAGCAGTTCTTC

J: TRBJ2-3
D: NA
size: NA
length: 14
V: TRBV28
CDR3: CASSFSRVADTQYF
DNA: TGTGCCAGCAGTTTCTCCAGGGTGGCAGATACGCAGTATTTT

J: TRBJ2-3
D: TRBD2
size: once
length: 16
V: TRBV7-2
CDR3: CASSLRAGGDPDTQYF
DNA: TGTGCCAGCAGCTTACGGGCGGGAGGGGATCCAGATACGCAGTATTTT

J: TRBJ2-3
D: TRBD2
size: NA
length: 16
V: TRBV28
CDR3: CASSPPSGGGTDTQYF
DNA: TGTGCCAGCAGTCCGCCTAGCGGGGGGGGCACAGATACGCAGTATTTT

J: TRBJ2-1
D: NA
size: NA
length: 12
V: TRBV6-1
CDR3: CASSEPGNQQFF
DNA: TGTGCCAGCAGTGAACCGGGCAATCAGCAGTTCTTC

J: TRBJ1-1
D: NA
size: once
length: 12
V: TRBV7-9
CDR3: CASSLAGGSGFF
DNA: TGTGCCAGCAGCTTGGCCGGGGGCTCGGGGTTCTTT

J: TRBJ2-7
D: TRBD2
size: NA
length: 16
V: TRBV9
CDR3: CASSTGTSGSYHEQYF
DNA: TGTGCCAGCAGCACCGGAACTAGCGGGAGCTACCACGAGCAGTACTTC

J: TRBJ2-7
D: TRBD1
size: NA
length: 15
V: TRBV5-1
CDR3: CASSLEGTAFYEQYF
DNA: TGCGCCAGCAGCTTGGAGGGGACAGCATTCTACGAGCAGTACTTC

J: TRBJ2-3
D: NA
size: NA
length: 16
V: TRBV5-1
CDR3: CASSPVGGRDPDTQYF
DNA: TGCGCCAGCAGCCCGGTAGGTGGTAGAGATCCGGATACGCAGTATTTT

J: TRBJ2-7
D: NA
size: NA
length: 13
V: TRBV13
CDR3: CASRVKGQGEQHF
DNA: TGTGCCAGCAGGGTTAAGGGACAAGGCGAGCAGCACTTC

J: TRBJ2-3
D: TRBD1
size: NA
length: 16
V: TRBV9
CDR3: CASSVATGVVADTQYF
DNA: TGTGCCAGCAGCGTAGCAACAGGGGTGGTAGCAGATACGCAGTATTTT

J: TRBJ2-7
D: NA
size: NA
length: 14
V: TRBV2
CDR3: CASRLGLLSYEQYF
DNA: TGTGCCAGCAGGCTGGGACTTCTATCCTACGAGCAGTACTTC

J: TRBJ1-3
D: TRBD1
size: NA
length: 16
V: TRBV7-2
CDR3: CASSSSTGHSGNTIYF
DNA: TGTGCCAGCAGCTCCTCGACAGGGCACTCTGGAAACACCATATATTTT

J: TRBJ2-6
D: NA
size: NA
length: 19
V: TRBV7-9
CDR3: CASSFPLTTGRSGANVLTF
DNA: TGTGCCAGCAGCTTTCCTTTGACGACTGGGCGCTCTGGGGCCAACGTCCTGACTTTC

J: TRBJ1-2
D: NA
size: NA
length: 15
V: TRBV6-5
CDR3: CASSYNPREFYGYTF
DNA: TGTGCCAGCAGTTACAACCCCAGGGAATTCTATGGCTACACCTTC

J: TRBJ1-1
D: TRBD1
size: NA
length: 16
V: TRBV19
CDR3: CASSPLTGTDSPEAFF
DNA: TGTGCCAGTAGTCCACTTACCGGGACAGACTCCCCTGAAGCTTTCTTT

J: TRBJ2-4
D: NA
size: NA
length: 15
V: TRBV30
CDR3: CASTPISEAKNIQYF
DNA: TGTGCCTCGACCCCCATCAGTGAAGCCAAAAACATTCAGTACTTC

J: TRBJ2-7
D: TRBD2
size: NA
length: 15
V: TRBV19
CDR3: CASSIPLAGRYEQYF
DNA: TGTGCCAGTAGTATCCCACTAGCGGGAAGATACGAGCAGTACTTC

J: TRBJ2-3
D: TRBD1
size: NA
length: 12
V: TRBV19
CDR3: CASSQGGHTQYF
DNA: TGTGCCAGCTCACAGGGGGGTCATACGCAGTATTTT

J: TRBJ2-5
D: NA
size: NA
length: 15
V: TRBV9
CDR3: CASSVEGQPQETQYF
DNA: TGTGCCAGCAGCGTAGAAGGACAGCCCCAAGAGACCCAGTACTTC

J: TRBJ2-7
D: TRBD1
size: NA
length: 16
V: TRBV5-4
CDR3: CASSLSLGTGTYEQYF
DNA: TGTGCCAGCAGCTTGTCATTGGGGACAGGGACCTACGAGCAGTACTTC

J: TRBJ1-1
D: NA
size: NA
length: 13
V: TRBV2
CDR3: CASSGEFNTEAFF
DNA: TGTGCCAGCAGTGGGGAGTTTAACACTGAAGCTTTCTTT

J: TRBJ1-3
D: NA
size: NA
length: 17
V: TRBV7-8
CDR3: CASSSHSQTYSGNTIYF
DNA: TGTGCCAGCAGCTCTCATTCACAGACGTACTCTGGAAACACCATATATTTT

J: TRBJ1-1
D: NA
size: NA
length: 13
V: TRBV7-8
CDR3: CASSSDRNTEAFF
DNA: TGTGCCAGCAGCTCCGACAGAAACACTGAAGCTTTCTTT

J: TRBJ2-5
D: NA
size: few
length: 13
V: TRBV5-1
CDR3: CASSQKGLETQYF
DNA: TGCGCCAGCAGCCAAAAGGGGTTAGAGACCCAGTACTTC

J: TRBJ1-2
D: NA
size: NA
length: 14
V: TRBV28
CDR3: CASSLNRALMGYTF
DNA: TGTGCCAGCAGTTTGAACAGGGCTCTCATGGGCTACACCTTC

J: TRBJ2-1
D: TRBD2
size: NA
length: 15
V: TRBV23-1
CDR3: CASSPAGVNYNEQFF
DNA: TGCGCCAGCAGTCCAGCGGGAGTCAACTACAATGAGCAGTTCTTC

J: TRBJ1-2
D: NA
size: NA
length: 14
V: TRBV19
CDR3: CASSSGLGDYGYTF
DNA: TGTGCCAGTAGTTCCGGACTGGGCGACTATGGCTACACCTTC

J: TRBJ1-5
D: TRBD1
size: NA
length: 14
V: TRBV25-1
CDR3: CASSGGQVGQPQHF
DNA: TGTGCCAGCAGTGGCGGACAGGTTGGTCAGCCCCAGCATTTT

J: TRBJ2-3
D: NA
size: NA
length: 14
V: TRBV9
CDR3: CASSVEGPRDTQYF
DNA: TGTGCCAGTAGCGTAGAAGGACCACGGGATACGCAGTATTTT

J: TRBJ2-5
D: NA
size: NA
length: 13
V: TRBV25-1
CDR3: CASSDANQETQYF
DNA: TGTGCCAGCAGTGACGCGAACCAAGAGACCCAGTACTTC

J: TRBJ2-1
D: NA
size: NA
length: 13
V: TRBV7-3
CDR3: CASSLSQRDEQFF
DNA: TGTGCCAGCAGCTTAAGCCAGAGGGATGAGCAGTTCTTC

J: TRBJ2-5
D: NA
size: NA
length: 15
V: TRBV10-3
CDR3: CAISESGRSEETQYF
DNA: TGTGCCATCAGTGAGTCAGGAAGATCGGAAGAGACCCAGTACTTC